This TCR beta chain was identified during a study of blood T cell repertoires in COVID-19. Produced via immunoSEQ multiplex PCR; TCRdb's table is partial and in-frame only. The table includes around 160,000 clones, about 90% detected once. The TCR comes from a middle-aged woman who had been exposed to COVID-19. Sequenced: PBMCs or T cells enriched from blood (not recorded which).

The CDR3 DNA reads TGTGCCAGCACAGCCGGGGTTACCACTGAAGCTTTCTTT. Amino acid sequence: CASTAGVTTEAFF. The gene calls are TRBV28 and TRBJ1-1; D ambiguous. CDR1 and CDR2 (germline): MDHEN, SYDVKM. The CDR3 is 13 residues long. Trimming took 7 bases from V and 4 from J, leaving 13 bases between them.